The clone carrying this TCR beta chain was recorded many times. CDR3 length equals 17 residues. Germline V gives CDR1 MDHEN, CDR2 SYDVKM. The V segment lost 5 bases and the J segment 4 bases; nucleotides outside the gene matches: 11. This record comes from a study of T cells after yellow fever vaccination. TCRdb reprocessed the 5' RACE reads via MiXCR and lists one record per CDR3 protein. This table has more than 120,000 distinct CDR3 sequences, over 7% appearing once. The gene calls are TRBV28 and TRBJ2-2; 9 bases map to TRBD1. The material sequenced was CD4+ T cells sorted from PBMCs, taken 5 days after the yellow fever booster vaccination. This sequence originates from a man aged 25 to 40 who received the YFV17D yellow fever vaccine. The CDR3 reads CASSPFPGQGATGELFF. In DNA, the CDR3 is TGTGCCAGCAGTCCCTTCCCGGGACAGGGCGCCACCGGGGAGCTGTTTTTT.